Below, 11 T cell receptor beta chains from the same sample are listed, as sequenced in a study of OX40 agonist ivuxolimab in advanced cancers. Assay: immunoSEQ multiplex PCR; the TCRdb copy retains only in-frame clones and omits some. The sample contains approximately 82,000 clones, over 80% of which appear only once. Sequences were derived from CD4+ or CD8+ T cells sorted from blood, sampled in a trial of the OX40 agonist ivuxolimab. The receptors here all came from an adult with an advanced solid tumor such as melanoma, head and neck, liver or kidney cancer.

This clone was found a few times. DNA for the CDR3: TGTGCCAGCAGTTCACAGGGCTACAATGAGCAGTTCTTC. It yields the protein CASSSQGYNEQFF. This chain connects TRBV27 to TRBJ2-1, with TRBD1 as a possible D gene (6 bases). The CDR3 sequence is 13 residues long. Germline assignment: CDR1 MNHEY and CDR2 SMNVEV (reference sequence). V lost 4 bases and J lost 3, with 7 bases in between.

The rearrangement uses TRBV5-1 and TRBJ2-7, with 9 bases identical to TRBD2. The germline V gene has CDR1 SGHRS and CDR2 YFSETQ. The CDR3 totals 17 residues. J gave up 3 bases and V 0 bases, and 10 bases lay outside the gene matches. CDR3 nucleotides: TGCGCCAGCAGCTTGGCGGGGACAGTAGCGGGAGTCTACGAGCAGTACTTC. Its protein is CASSLAGTVAGVYEQYF.

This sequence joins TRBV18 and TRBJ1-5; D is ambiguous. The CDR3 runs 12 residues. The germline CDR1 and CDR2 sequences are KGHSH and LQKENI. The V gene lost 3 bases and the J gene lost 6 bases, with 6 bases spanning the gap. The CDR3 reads CASSPATQPQHF. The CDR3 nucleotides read TGTGCCAGCTCACCGGCTACTCAGCCCCAGCATTTT.

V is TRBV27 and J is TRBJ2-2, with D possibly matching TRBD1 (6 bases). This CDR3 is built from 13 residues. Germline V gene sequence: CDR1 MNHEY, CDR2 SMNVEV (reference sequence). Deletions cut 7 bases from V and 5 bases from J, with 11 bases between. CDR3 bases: TGTGCCAGCACCCCACAGGGTACCGGGGAGCTGTTTTTT. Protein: CASTPQGTGELFF.

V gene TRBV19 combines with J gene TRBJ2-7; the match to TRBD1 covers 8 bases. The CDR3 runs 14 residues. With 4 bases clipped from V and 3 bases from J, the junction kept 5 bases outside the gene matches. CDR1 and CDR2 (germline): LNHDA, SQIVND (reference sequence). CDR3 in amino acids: CASSTQTGDYEQYF. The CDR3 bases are TGTGCCAGTAGTACCCAGACAGGGGACTACGAGCAGTACTTC. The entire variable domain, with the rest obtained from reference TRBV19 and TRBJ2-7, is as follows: DGGITQSPKYLFRKEGQNVTLSCEQNLNHDAMYWYRQDPGQGLRLIYYSQIVNDFQKGDIAEGYSVSREKKESFPLTVTSAQKNPTAFYLCASSTQTGDYEQYFGPGTRLTVT.

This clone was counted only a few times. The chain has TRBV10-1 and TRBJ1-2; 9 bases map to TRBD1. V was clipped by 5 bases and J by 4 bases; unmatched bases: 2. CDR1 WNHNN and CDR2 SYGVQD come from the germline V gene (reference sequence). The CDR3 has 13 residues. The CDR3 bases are TGCGCCAGCAGTTTGACAGGGGGCTATGGCTACACCTTC. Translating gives CASSLTGGYGYTF.

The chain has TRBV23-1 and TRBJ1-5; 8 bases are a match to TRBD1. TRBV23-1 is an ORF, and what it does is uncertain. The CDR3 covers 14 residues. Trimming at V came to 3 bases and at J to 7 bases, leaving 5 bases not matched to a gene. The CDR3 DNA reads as TGCGCCAGCAGTCACCCTTGGACAGGGCAGCCCCAGCATTTT. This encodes CASSHPWTGQPQHF.

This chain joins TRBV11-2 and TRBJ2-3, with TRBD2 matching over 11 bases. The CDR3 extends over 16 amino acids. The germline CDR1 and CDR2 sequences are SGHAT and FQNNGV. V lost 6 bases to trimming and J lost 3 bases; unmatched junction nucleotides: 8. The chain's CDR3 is CASSWIAGGETDTQYF. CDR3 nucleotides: TGTGCCAGCAGTTGGATAGCGGGGGGGGAGACAGATACGCAGTATTTT.

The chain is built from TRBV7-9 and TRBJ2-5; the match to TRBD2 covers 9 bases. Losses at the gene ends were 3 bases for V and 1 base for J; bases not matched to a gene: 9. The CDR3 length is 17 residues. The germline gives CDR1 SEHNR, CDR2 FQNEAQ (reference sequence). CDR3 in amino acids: CASSLGLAGTGQETQYF. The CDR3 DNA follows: TGTGCCAGCAGCTTGGGCCTAGCGGGAACAGGCCAAGAGACCCAGTACTTC.

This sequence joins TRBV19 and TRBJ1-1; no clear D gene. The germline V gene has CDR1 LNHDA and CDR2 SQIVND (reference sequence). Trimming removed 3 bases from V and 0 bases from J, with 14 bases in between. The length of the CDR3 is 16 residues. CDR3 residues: CASSMLRQPVNTEAFF. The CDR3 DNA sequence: TGTGCCAGTAGTATGCTTCGGCAACCGGTGAACACTGAAGCTTTCTTT.

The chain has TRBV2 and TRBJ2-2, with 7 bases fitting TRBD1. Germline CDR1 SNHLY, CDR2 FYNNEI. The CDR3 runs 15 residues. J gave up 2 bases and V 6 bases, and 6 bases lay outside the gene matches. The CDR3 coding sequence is TGTGCCAGCAGGCAACAGGGGCTTAACACCGGGGAGCTGTTTTTT. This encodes CASRQQGLNTGELFF.